The present T cell receptor (beta chain) was sequenced within a study of regulatory T cells in long-lasting Graves disease. Points from the study as a whole: Persistent Graves' disease cases displayed lower TCR diversity than newly diagnosed ones. Persistent patients shared more public clonotypes (under 3,000) than newly diagnosed patients (approximately 960).

In its sample, this clonotype was seen a few times. The antigen is unknown. This CDR3 has 13 amino acids. V shed 7 bases and J shed 7 bases, with 14 bases lying between them. Germline V CDR1 and CDR2: LNHDA, SQIVND (reference sequence). The TCR beta library used iRepertoire HTBI primers with Arm-PCR amplification of CDR3. MiXCR, applied by TCRdb to the multiplex PCR reads, yields one record per CDR3 protein. The sample gives 450,000 to 600,000 distinct CDR3 sequences, about 13% of which show up once; roughly 10% is in the top ten. Time point specified: newly diagnosed GD, antithyroid drugs for less than 3 months. PBMC RNA served as the TCR library source. Diagnosing Graves' disease relied on the American Thyroid Association guidelines. These data were likewise used in another study, on T cells in Graves' hyperthyroidism and ophthalmopathy. That work states: Researchers found most expanded thyroid clonotypes above 0.001 in blood as well.

The input for sequencing was peripheral blood mononuclear cells (PBMCs), taken at new diagnosis, from a patient treated with antithyroid drugs. The sequence was collected from a man aged 30 to 39 with Graves disease. The genes are TRBV19 and TRBJ2-1, with D unresolved. For the CDR3, the DNA is TGTGCCAGTAAGACACCGGGTTCGAATGAGCAGTTCTTC. The encoded protein is CASKTPGSNEQFF.